A selection of T cell receptor beta chains follows, all from one sample in a study of blood T cells in healthy people across ages. TCRdb recomputed calls from the 5' RACE reads with MiXCR, one row per CDR3 protein. The sample has nearly 1 million distinct CDR3 sequences, 51% seen once. The material sequenced was blood. These receptors were taken from a woman aged 60-75 years in good health. The CDR3 runs from the conserved cysteine through the conserved F or W. The D gene is left open where the match is weak. Some rows have no size entry. The others give once, few or many, or a class for an expanded clone.

V gene: TRBV29-1; D gene: .; J gene: TRBJ2-7; clone size: .; CDR3 DNA: TGCAGCTTCTTCGGCGCCTACGAGCAGTACTTC; CDR3 protein: CSFFGAYEQYF
V gene: TRBV20-1; D gene: .; J gene: TRBJ1-5; clone size: .; CDR3 DNA: TGCAGTGCTATCAAGGGGGGCAATCAGCCCCAGCATTTT; CDR3 protein: CSAIKGGNQPQHF
V gene: TRBV3-1; D gene: .; J gene: TRBJ2-5; clone size: few; CDR3 DNA: TGTGCCAGCAGCCAGGAGAGACTTAGAGGGAAGACCCAGTACTTC; CDR3 protein: CASSQERLRGKTQYF
V gene: TRBV24-1; D gene: .; J gene: TRBJ2-3; clone size: .; CDR3 DNA: TGTGCCACCAGTGACTCCTTTGCAACCAGCCGTCTGGATACGCAGTATTTT; CDR3 protein: CATSDSFATSRLDTQYF
V gene: TRBV6-5; D gene: .; J gene: TRBJ2-1; clone size: .; CDR3 DNA: TGTGCCAGCAGCTCAAATAGGCGGAACAATGAGCAGTTCTTC; CDR3 protein: CASSSNRRNNEQFF
V gene: TRBV6-2/TRBV6-3; D gene: .; J gene: TRBJ2-1; clone size: .; CDR3 DNA: TGTGCCAGCAGTTACTGGGGGGTAGGGGCCTACAATGAGCAGTTCTTC; CDR3 protein: CASSYWGVGAYNEQFF
V gene: TRBV28; D gene: .; J gene: TRBJ2-6; clone size: .; CDR3 DNA: TGTGCCAGCAGTTCGATTCGGGGGAGAGGGAGTTCTGGGGCCAACGTCCTGACTTTC; CDR3 protein: CASSSIRGRGSSGANVLTF
V gene: TRBV18; D gene: .; J gene: TRBJ2-7; clone size: .; CDR3 DNA: TGTGCCAGCTCACCTCGACGAAACGAGCAGTACTTC; CDR3 protein: CASSPRRNEQYF
V gene: TRBV6-2/TRBV6-3; D gene: TRBD2; J gene: TRBJ2-1; clone size: .; CDR3 DNA: TGTGCCAGCAGTTCGGGACTAGCGGGCTGGGATGAGCAGTTCTTC; CDR3 protein: CASSSGLAGWDEQFF
V gene: TRBV7-3; D gene: .; J gene: TRBJ2-7; clone size: few; CDR3 DNA: TGTGCCAGCAGCTTAAGTGGGAGCATCTACGAGCAGTACTTC; CDR3 protein: CASSLSGSIYEQYF
V gene: TRBV12-3/TRBV12-4; D gene: TRBD1; J gene: TRBJ2-6; clone size: once; CDR3 DNA: TGTGCCAGCGAGTTGAGTCTAGGACAGGGGAGGAGAGAGGGGGCCAACGTCCTGACTTTC; CDR3 protein: CASELSLGQGRREGANVLTF
V gene: TRBV6-5; D gene: .; J gene: TRBJ2-1; clone size: few; CDR3 DNA: TGTGCCAGCAGTCCCGGGACATTGTACAATGAGCAGTTCTTC; CDR3 protein: CASSPGTLYNEQFF
V gene: TRBV4-3; D gene: TRBD1; J gene: TRBJ2-2; clone size: .; CDR3 DNA: TGCGCCAGCACCAGGGGGCAAGGCGGGGAGCTGTTTTTT; CDR3 protein: CASTRGQGGELFF
V gene: TRBV4-3; D gene: .; J gene: TRBJ2-1; clone size: few; CDR3 DNA: TGCGCCAGCAGCCAAGGGGCGGGACTCCATGAGCAGTTCTTC; CDR3 protein: CASSQGAGLHEQFF
V gene: TRBV12-3/TRBV12-4; D gene: .; J gene: TRBJ2-1; clone size: .; CDR3 DNA: TGTGCCAGCAAAGGACCAGGGTTAGTTGAGCAGTTCTTC; CDR3 protein: CASKGPGLVEQFF
V gene: TRBV20-1; D gene: .; J gene: TRBJ1-4; clone size: .; CDR3 DNA: TGCAGTGCCCCGGGAAGGGGGTTAACTAATGAAAAATTGTTTTTT; CDR3 protein: CSAPGRGLTNEKLFF
V gene: TRBV3-1; D gene: .; J gene: TRBJ1-4; clone size: .; CDR3 DNA: TGTGCCAGCTCGAACGGTGCAACGCTGGCTAATGAAAAACTGTTTTTT; CDR3 protein: CASSNGATLANEKLFF
V gene: TRBV29-1; D gene: TRBD2; J gene: TRBJ2-7; clone size: few; CDR3 DNA: TGCAGCGTAACAGTGGCTAGCGGGCCATACGAGCAGTACTTC; CDR3 protein: CSVTVASGPYEQYF
V gene: TRBV29-1; D gene: TRBD2; J gene: TRBJ2-1; clone size: .; CDR3 DNA: TGCAGCGTTGTCGGGGGGGAACAAGTCAATGAGCAGTTCTTC; CDR3 protein: CSVVGGEQVNEQFF
V gene: TRBV6-6; D gene: TRBD2; J gene: TRBJ2-7; clone size: .; CDR3 DNA: TGTGCCAGCAGTTTCTTAGCGGGAGGGCCGTCCGAGCAGTACTTC; CDR3 protein: CASSFLAGGPSEQYF
V gene: TRBV6-6; D gene: .; J gene: TRBJ2-1; clone size: .; CDR3 DNA: TGTGCCAGCAGTCCTACGGCTAGAGGGTTGAATGAGCAGTTCTTC; CDR3 protein: CASSPTARGLNEQFF
V gene: TRBV7-9; D gene: .; J gene: TRBJ1-3; clone size: .; CDR3 DNA: TGTGCCAGCAGCTTAGATCGGACTGGAAACACCATATATTTT; CDR3 protein: CASSLDRTGNTIYF
V gene: TRBV29-1; D gene: TRBD2; J gene: TRBJ2-7; clone size: few; CDR3 DNA: TGCAGCGTTGTAGCGGGAGGTCGTGAGCAGTACTTC; CDR3 protein: CSVVAGGREQYF
V gene: TRBV7-9; D gene: .; J gene: TRBJ1-2; clone size: .; CDR3 DNA: TGTGCCAGCAGCCCATCCAATCCAGGGATCTATGGCTACACCTTC; CDR3 protein: CASSPSNPGIYGYTF